The entry below describes one TCR beta chain. The CDR3 sequence is 14 residues long. The V and J ends lost 7 bases and 0 bases respectively, with 12 bases between them. The V gene's germline CDR1 is MGHDK and CDR2 SYGVNS. Seattle patients were enrolled during active infection and followed longitudinally. The method was immunoSEQ multiplex PCR; TCRdb's version includes in-frame clones alone and lacks a portion of them. The table shows hundreds of thousands of clones, with around 86% occurring only once. These data belong to a study of blood T cell repertoires in COVID-19. The gene calls are TRBV25-1 and TRBJ1-1; tentatively, D is TRBD1 (6 bases). This TCR derives from a man aged 50-60 years with COVID-19, enrolled during active disease. Input material: peripheral blood. The CDR3 sequence: CASIGQYMNTEAFF. DNA of the CDR3: TGTGCCAGCATAGGACAGTACATGAACACTGAAGCTTTCTTT.